The following is a TCR beta chain sequence with its context. The record originates from a study of blood T cell repertoires in COVID-19. Study-wide context: Samples of COVID-19 (acute and convalescent) were obtained from the United States, Italy and Spain. Nucleic acid was either cDNA or gDNA, and it came from T cells, B-cell-depleted T cells, or PBMCs.

Original processing notes: From reference gene primer amplification, estimates of nucleated cell counts were derived. Measured with immunoSEQ multiplex PCR; TCRdb has only the in-frame clones, and not every one. The D gene and trimming were derived from the DNA, and the V and J assignments and clone size from that table. The table has around 260,000 clones, about nine tenths seen once; the top ten hold approximately 2.6%. Enrolment of Seattle patients took place during active infection, and they were followed longitudinally. Deletions cut 1 base from V and 4 bases from J, with 17 bases between. The CDR3 totals 16 residues. Looked up from germline, CDR1 is SEHNR and CDR2 is FQNEAQ (reference sequence).

This receptor was obtained from a person aged 18 to 35 with COVID-19, enrolled during active disease. The J gene is TRBJ2-7, the V gene TRBV7-9; D is perhaps TRBD1 (5 bases). The specimen was peripheral blood. The CDR3 sequence is CASSLDADPGYYEQYF. CDR3 sequence (DNA): TGTGCCAGCAGCTTAGACGCGGACCCAGGGTATTACGAGCAGTACTTC.